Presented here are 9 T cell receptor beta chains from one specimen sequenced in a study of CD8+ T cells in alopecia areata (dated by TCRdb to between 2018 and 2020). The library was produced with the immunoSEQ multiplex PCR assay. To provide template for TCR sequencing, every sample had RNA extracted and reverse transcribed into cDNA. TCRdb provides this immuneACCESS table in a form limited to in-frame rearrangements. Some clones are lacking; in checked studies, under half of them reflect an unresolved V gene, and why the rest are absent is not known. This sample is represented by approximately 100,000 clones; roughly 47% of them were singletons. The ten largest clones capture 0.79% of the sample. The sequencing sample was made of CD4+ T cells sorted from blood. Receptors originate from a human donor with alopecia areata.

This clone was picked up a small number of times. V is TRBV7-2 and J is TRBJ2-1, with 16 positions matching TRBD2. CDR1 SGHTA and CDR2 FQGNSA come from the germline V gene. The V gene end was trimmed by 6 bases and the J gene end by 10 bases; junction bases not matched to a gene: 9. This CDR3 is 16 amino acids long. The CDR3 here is CASSTGSGLAGGEQFF. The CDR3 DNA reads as TGTGCCAGCAGTACGGGGTCGGGACTAGCGGGAGGGGAGCAGTTCTTC.

The CDR3 sequence: CASSESGYEQYF. The CDR3 region has the DNA TGTGCCAGCAGTGAATCTGGCTACGAGCAGTACTTC. The chain combines TRBV2 with TRBJ2-7; D is undetermined. The germline V gene encodes CDR1 SNHLY and CDR2 FYNNEI. V was shortened by 2 bases and J by 3 bases, with 5 bases between the two germline ends. The CDR3 contains 12 residues.

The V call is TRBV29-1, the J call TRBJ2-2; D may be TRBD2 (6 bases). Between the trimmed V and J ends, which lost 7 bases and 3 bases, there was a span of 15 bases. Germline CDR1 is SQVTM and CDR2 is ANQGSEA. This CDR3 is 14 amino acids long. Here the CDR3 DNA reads TGCAGCGCCGGCGGGCGGGGACACACCGGGGAGCTGTTTTTT. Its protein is CSAGGRGHTGELFF.

CDR3 coding DNA: TGTGCCAGCAGCGTGAGGGGCTACGAGCAGTACTTC. This codes for CASSVRGYEQYF. The chain combines TRBV6-5 with TRBJ2-7, with D perhaps matching TRBD1 or TRBD2 (5 bases each). CDR1 and CDR2 from the germline V gene are MNHEY and SVGAGI. V was shortened by 6 bases and J by 3 bases, with 9 bases between the two germline ends. The CDR3 spans 12 residues.

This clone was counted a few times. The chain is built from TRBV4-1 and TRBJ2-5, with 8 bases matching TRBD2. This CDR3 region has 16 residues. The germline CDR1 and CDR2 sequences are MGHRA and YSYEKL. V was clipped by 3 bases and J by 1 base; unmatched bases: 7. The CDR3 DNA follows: TGCGCCAGCAGCCAGGGAAGGAGCGGGGGCCAAGAGACCCAGTACTTC. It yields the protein CASSQGRSGGQETQYF.

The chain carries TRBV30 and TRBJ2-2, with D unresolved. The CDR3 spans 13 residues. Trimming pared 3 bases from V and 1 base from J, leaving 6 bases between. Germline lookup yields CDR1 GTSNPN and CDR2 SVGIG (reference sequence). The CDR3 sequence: CAWRMGNTGELFF. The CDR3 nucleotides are TGTGCCTGGAGAATGGGGAACACCGGGGAGCTGTTTTTT.

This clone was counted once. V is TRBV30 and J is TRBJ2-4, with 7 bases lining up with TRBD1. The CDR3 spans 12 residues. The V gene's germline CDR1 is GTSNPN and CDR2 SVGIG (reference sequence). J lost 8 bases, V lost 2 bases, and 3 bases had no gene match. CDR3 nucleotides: TGTGCCTGGAGTCGCACAGGGGACATTCAGTACTTC. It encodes CAWSRTGDIQYF.

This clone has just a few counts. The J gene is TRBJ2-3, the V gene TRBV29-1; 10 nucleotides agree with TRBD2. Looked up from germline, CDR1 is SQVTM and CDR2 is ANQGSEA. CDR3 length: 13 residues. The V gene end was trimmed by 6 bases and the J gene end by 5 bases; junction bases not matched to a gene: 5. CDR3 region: CSVSGGEVDTQYF. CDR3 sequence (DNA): TGCAGCGTCAGCGGGGGGGAAGTAGATACGCAGTATTTT.

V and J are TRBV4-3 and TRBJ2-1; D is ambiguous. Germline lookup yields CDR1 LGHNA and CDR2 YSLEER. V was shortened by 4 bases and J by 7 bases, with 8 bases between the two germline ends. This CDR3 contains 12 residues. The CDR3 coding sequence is TGCGCCAGCAGCCTTACGAGTAATGAGCAGTTCTTC. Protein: CASSLTSNEQFF.